The rows below give T cell receptor beta chains drawn from one sample of a study of regulatory T cells. Sequenced by immunoSEQ multiplex PCR; TCRdb stores in-frame clones only, minus some. There are tens of thousands of clones in the sample; 80% to 95% occur only once, and 3.5% lies in the top ten. The sample taken for sequencing was CD8+ T cells sorted from blood. Every receptor here comes from a child aged 2 to 15 with CD3G deficiency. CDR3s include the opening cysteine and the closing phenylalanine or tryptophan.

v_gene: TRBV28
j_gene: TRBJ1-4
CDR3aa: CASSSSGTGDEKLFF

v_gene: TRBV18
j_gene: TRBJ2-1
CDR3aa: CASSPPSINEQFF

v_gene: TRBV28
j_gene: TRBJ2-7
CDR3aa: CASSSGTIAGETYEQYF

v_gene: TRBV28
j_gene: TRBJ1-5
CDR3aa: CASSLPGNQPQHF

v_gene: TRBV28
j_gene: TRBJ2-7
CDR3aa: CATSRPGTGSYEQYF

v_gene: TRBV5-1
j_gene: TRBJ1-1
CDR3aa: CASSDPDATHRNTEAFF

v_gene: TRBV6-1
j_gene: TRBJ2-7
CDR3aa: CASSWDSSYEQYF

v_gene: TRBV7-8
j_gene: TRBJ2-3
CDR3aa: CASSLLAGRTDTQYF

v_gene: TRBV7-9
j_gene: TRBJ2-1
CDR3aa: CASSLVGFSYNEQFF

v_gene: TRBV6-1
j_gene: TRBJ2-1
CDR3aa: CASSDAGASSYNEQFF

v_gene: TRBV11-2
j_gene: TRBJ2-7
CDR3aa: CASSLDTSGSYEQYF

v_gene: TRBV6-1
j_gene: TRBJ2-6
CDR3aa: CASRRESVLTF